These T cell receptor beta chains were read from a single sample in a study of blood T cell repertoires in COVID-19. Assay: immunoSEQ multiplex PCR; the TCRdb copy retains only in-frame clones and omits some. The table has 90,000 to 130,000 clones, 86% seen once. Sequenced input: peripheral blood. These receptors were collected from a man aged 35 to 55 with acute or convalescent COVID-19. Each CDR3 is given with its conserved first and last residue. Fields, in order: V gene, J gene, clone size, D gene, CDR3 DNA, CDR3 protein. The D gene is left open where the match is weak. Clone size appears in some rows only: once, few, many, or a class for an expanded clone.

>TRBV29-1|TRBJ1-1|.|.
TGCAGCGTTGACCTGGGTTCGGGAGGCACTGAAGCTTTCTTT
CSVDLGSGGTEAFF
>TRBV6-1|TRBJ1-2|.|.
TGTGCCAGCACCACAACCCAGGGGTCAGGCTACACCTTC
CASTTTQGSGYTF
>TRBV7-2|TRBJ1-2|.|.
TGTGCCAGCATCCGGGACACCCAGGAAGGCTATGGCTACACCTTC
CASIRDTQEGYGYTF
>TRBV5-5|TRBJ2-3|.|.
TGTGCCAGCAGCGTTGCTGAGGGCACAGATACGCAGTATTTT
CASSVAEGTDTQYF
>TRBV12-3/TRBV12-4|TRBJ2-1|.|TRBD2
TGTGCCAGCAGTTTCGGTCTAGCGGACTCAGAGTTCTTC
CASSFGLADSEFF
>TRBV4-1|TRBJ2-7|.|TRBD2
TGCGCCAGCAGCCCCGGGACTAGCGGGCTTGGCGCCTACGAGCAGTACTTC
CASSPGTSGLGAYEQYF
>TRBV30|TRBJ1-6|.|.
TGTGCCTGGAGGTCTCCTTCTAGCTCCTATAATTCACCCCTCCACTTT
CAWRSPSSSYNSPLHF
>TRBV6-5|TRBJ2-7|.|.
TGTGCCAGCAGGGCAGGTTTATACGAGCAGTACTTC
CASRAGLYEQYF
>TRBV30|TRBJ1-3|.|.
TGTGCCTGGAGTCCGGACATTGGAAACACCATATATTTT
CAWSPDIGNTIYF
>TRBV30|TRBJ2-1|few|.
TGTGCCTGGAGTAGGCTAGCAGACAATGAGCAGTTCTTC
CAWSRLADNEQFF
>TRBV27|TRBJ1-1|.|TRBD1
TGTGCCAGCAGAGAAACCGGACAGGGGGTAACTGAAGCTTTCTTT
CASRETGQGVTEAFF
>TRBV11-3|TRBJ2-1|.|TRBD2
TGTGCCAGCAGCCCATCTAGCGGGGGGCGAGACAATGAGCAGTTCTTC
CASSPSSGGRDNEQFF
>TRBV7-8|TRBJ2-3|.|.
TGTGCCAGCAGCTTGACAGGTTCTAGCACAGATACGCAGTATTTT
CASSLTGSSTDTQYF